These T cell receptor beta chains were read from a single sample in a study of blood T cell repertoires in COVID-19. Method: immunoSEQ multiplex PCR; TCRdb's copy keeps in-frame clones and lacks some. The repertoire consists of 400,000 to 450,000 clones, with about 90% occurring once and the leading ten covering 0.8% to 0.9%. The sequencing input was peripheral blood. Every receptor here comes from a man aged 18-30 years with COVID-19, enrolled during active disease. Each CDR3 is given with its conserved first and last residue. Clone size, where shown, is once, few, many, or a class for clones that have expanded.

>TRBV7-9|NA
CASSSPGFRTEAFF
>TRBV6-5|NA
CASMTGAGDTGELFF
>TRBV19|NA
CASSIMATSLETQYF
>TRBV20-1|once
CSALSAVEQYF
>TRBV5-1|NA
CASSLAVTGDTDTQYF
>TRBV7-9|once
CASSLLSGSLEQYF
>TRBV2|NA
CASSAENQPQHF
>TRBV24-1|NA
CATSGPGQETQYF
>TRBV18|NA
CASSPPQSYEQYF
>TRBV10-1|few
CASSEAYENAFF
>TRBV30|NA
CAWSVSAAGGNQPQHF
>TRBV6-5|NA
CASADRDENYGYTF
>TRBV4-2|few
CASSQAGTNYEQYF
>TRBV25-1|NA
CASSVSAVYGYTF
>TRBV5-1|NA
CASSSWTSGRTYNEQFF
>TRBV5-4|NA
CASSLPGGSVGHEQYF
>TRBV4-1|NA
CASSQGLAGKVLFF
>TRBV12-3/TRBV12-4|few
CASSPSGTAGYTF
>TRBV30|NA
CAWSGDSNQPQHF
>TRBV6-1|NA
CASSEEVSIIFRAYEQYF
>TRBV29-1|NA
CSVRSGQASYEQYF
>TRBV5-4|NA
CASSLEPGGYDTEAFF
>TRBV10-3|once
CAISESDTSYEQYF
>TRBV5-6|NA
CASSLGDTLYNEQFF
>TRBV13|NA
CASSWAGRPPYEQYF
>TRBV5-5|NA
CASSFIAGIQTGELFF
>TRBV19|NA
CASSDRDRVLNEQFF
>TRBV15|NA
CATSRERQETQYF
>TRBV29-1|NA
CSAGGGQGDYEQYF